These T cell receptor beta chains were read from a single sample in a study of CD4 and CD8 cells across lung adenocarcinoma regions. TCRdb re-analysed the PCR reads in MiXCR, keeping a single row per CDR3 protein. The sample has about 12,000 distinct CDR3 sequences, roughly 60% seen once; the top ten hold roughly 40%. Sequencing was done on a sample of CD8+ T cells from the margin of a lung tumor. These receptors all come from a female donor with lung adenocarcinoma. The CD4 and CD8 labels of this study may be unreliable. CDR3s include the opening cysteine and the closing phenylalanine or tryptophan. The D gene is left open where the match is weak. Only part of the rows carry a size: once, few, many, or a class if the clone is expanded.

J gene: TRBJ2-4
D gene: -
V gene: TRBV4-1
clone size: -
CDR3 DNA: TGCGCGAGCAGCCCCCCGGGGCCGAGAGCGAAAGACACGCAGTACTTC
CDR3 protein: CASSPPGPRAKDTQYF

J gene: TRBJ2-4
D gene: -
V gene: TRBV10-3
clone size: -
CDR3 DNA: TGTGCCGGTCAGGGGGGCGGTGCCAAAAAGACTCAGTACTTC
CDR3 protein: CAGQGGGAKKTQYF

J gene: TRBJ2-1
D gene: TRBD1
V gene: TRBV27
clone size: once
CDR3 DNA: TGTGCCAGCAGTGCAATGACAGGGTCAAATGAGCAGTTCTTC
CDR3 protein: CASSAMTGSNEQFF

J gene: TRBJ2-3
D gene: TRBD1
V gene: TRBV27
clone size: -
CDR3 DNA: TGTGCCAGCAGTTTACGGGCGACAGGGGACACAGATACGCAGTATTTT
CDR3 protein: CASSLRATGDTDTQYF

J gene: TRBJ2-3
D gene: TRBD2
V gene: TRBV6-1
clone size: large
CDR3 DNA: TGTGCCAGCAGTCCTAGCGGGCACCCAACCACAGATACGCAGTATTTT
CDR3 protein: CASSPSGHPTTDTQYF

J gene: TRBJ1-1
D gene: -
V gene: TRBV27
clone size: -
CDR3 DNA: TGTGCCACCATTTTGGGGACCGAAGCTTTCTTT
CDR3 protein: CATILGTEAFF

J gene: TRBJ2-3
D gene: TRBD2
V gene: TRBV27
clone size: -
CDR3 DNA: TGTGGCGGGGGTTTAGGGGCGCGAGGGGCAGAGACGCAGTATTTT
CDR3 protein: CGGGLGARGAETQYF

J gene: TRBJ2-5
D gene: TRBD2
V gene: TRBV10-1
clone size: -
CDR3 DNA: TGCGCGGGGAGCGGGGGCCGTAGCCGAGGGACCCAGTACTTC
CDR3 protein: CAGSGGRSRGTQYF

J gene: TRBJ2-4
D gene: -
V gene: TRBV6-1
clone size: few
CDR3 DNA: TGTGCCAGCAGTCCTTCGGGGCACCCAGCCAAAGACACTCAGTACTTT
CDR3 protein: CASSPSGHPAKDTQYF

J gene: TRBJ2-4
D gene: -
V gene: TRBV6-1
clone size: -
CDR3 DNA: TGTGCGGGTCAGGGGGGGGGTGCCAAAAACATCCAGTACTTC
CDR3 protein: CAGQGGGAKNIQYF

J gene: TRBJ2-6
D gene: -
V gene: TRBV6-1
clone size: -
CDR3 DNA: TGTGCCAGCGGGCTAGTCGCTTCTGGGGCCAACGTCCTGACTTTC
CDR3 protein: CASGLVASGANVLTF

J gene: TRBJ2-5
D gene: -
V gene: TRBV7-3
clone size: many
CDR3 DNA: TGTGCCAGCAGCCTTATGGGAGCCTCGGGAGAGACCCAGTACTTC
CDR3 protein: CASSLMGASGETQYF

J gene: TRBJ2-5
D gene: -
V gene: TRBV20-1
clone size: -
CDR3 DNA: TGCAGTGCTAGGGTTCCCGGGTACCAAGAGACCCAGTACTTC
CDR3 protein: CSARVPGYQETQYF

J gene: TRBJ2-5
D gene: TRBD1
V gene: TRBV12-3/TRBV12-4
clone size: -
CDR3 DNA: TGTGCCAGCAGTTTAACAGGGGGCCGCGAGGAGACCCAGTACTTC
CDR3 protein: CASSLTGGREETQYF

J gene: TRBJ1-3
D gene: -
V gene: TRBV3-1
clone size: many
CDR3 DNA: TGTGCCAGCAGCCAAATTCGTGGCTCTGGAAACACCATATATTTT
CDR3 protein: CASSQIRGSGNTIYF

J gene: TRBJ2-2
D gene: TRBD2
V gene: TRBV27
clone size: -
CDR3 DNA: TGTGCCAGCAAAAAGTGGGTTAGCGGGAGAAGGGAGGCCGGGGAGCTGTTTTTT
CDR3 protein: CASKKWVSGRREAGELFF

J gene: TRBJ2-3
D gene: -
V gene: TRBV27
clone size: -
CDR3 DNA: TGTGCGGGGAGTGTGGGCGGGGTCAAAGAGACGCAGTATTTT
CDR3 protein: CAGSVGGVKETQYF

J gene: TRBJ2-2
D gene: TRBD2
V gene: TRBV30
clone size: -
CDR3 DNA: TGTGCCTGGACGGGACTAGCGGACACCGGGGAGCTGTTTTTT
CDR3 protein: CAWTGLADTGELFF

J gene: TRBJ2-3
D gene: -
V gene: TRBV7-3
clone size: -
CDR3 DNA: TGTGCCAGCAGCCTTACAGCCGCAGATACGCAGTATTTT
CDR3 protein: CASSLTAADTQYF

J gene: TRBJ2-3
D gene: TRBD2
V gene: TRBV9
clone size: -
CDR3 DNA: TGTGCCAGCAGCGCCACTAGCGAAACAGATACGCAGTATTTT
CDR3 protein: CASSATSETDTQYF

J gene: TRBJ1-2
D gene: TRBD1
V gene: TRBV9
clone size: -
CDR3 DNA: TGTGCCAGCAGCCCGGGACAGGGGGCTGGTTATGGCTACACCTTC
CDR3 protein: CASSPGQGAGYGYTF

J gene: TRBJ2-3
D gene: -
V gene: TRBV10-1
clone size: -
CDR3 DNA: TGCGCCAGCAGTGAGACGGGTTCTAGGGGGGGGGCTTCAGAGACGCAGTATTTT
CDR3 protein: CASSETGSRGGASETQYF

J gene: TRBJ2-3
D gene: TRBD2
V gene: TRBV6-1
clone size: -
CDR3 DNA: TGTGCCAGCAGTGGTAGCGGGGGCCCAACCCCAGATACCCAGTATTTT
CDR3 protein: CASSGSGGPTPDTQYF

J gene: TRBJ1-5
D gene: -
V gene: TRBV6-5
clone size: medium-sized
CDR3 DNA: TGTGCCAGCACCAAGGGAGCCCATAATCAGCCCCAGCATTTT
CDR3 protein: CASTKGAHNQPQHF

J gene: TRBJ2-5
D gene: -
V gene: TRBV7-3
clone size: few
CDR3 DNA: TGTGCCAGCAGCTTAACTCCCAACGGGGCCCAGTACTTC
CDR3 protein: CASSLTPNGAQYF

J gene: TRBJ2-3
D gene: TRBD2
V gene: TRBV6-1
clone size: once
CDR3 DNA: TGTGCCAGCGGGGGTAGCGGGGACCCAACCAAAGAGACGCAGTATTTC
CDR3 protein: CASGGSGDPTKETQYF

J gene: TRBJ2-5
D gene: -
V gene: TRBV4-1
clone size: -
CDR3 DNA: TGCGCCAGCAGCCAAGCGGGCGGGGCGGGCCGTAACCAAGAGACGCAGTACTTC
CDR3 protein: CASSQAGGAGRNQETQYF

J gene: TRBJ2-7
D gene: -
V gene: TRBV28
clone size: few
CDR3 DNA: TGTGCCAGCAGGGGCCGGGACTCCTACGAGCAGTACTTC
CDR3 protein: CASRGRDSYEQYF